This TCR beta chain was obtained from a study of vaccination and CD4 T cells after COVID-19. Study information: Each of the control cultures got a CEFX pool, an HIV-1 Nef pool, or no peptide.

An Oncomine TCR Beta short-read assay was used to sequence the DNA from cultured CD4+ T cells. Each CDR3 protein is one row after TCRdb ran MiXCR on the PCR reads. The sample lists about 8,900 distinct CDR3 sequences; 64% were seen once. Study findings and constraints: Median SARS-CoV-2-reactive clonotype numbers went up from about 20 to 38, but not significantly.

Comments on this clonotype: Its target is unknown.

The germline gives CDR1 SGHVS, CDR2 FQNEAQ. V gave up 4 bases and J gave up 1 base, with 10 bases separating them. CDR3 length: 15 amino acids. Treatment defined: roughly 10-day PBMC culture with coronavirus spike peptide pools or control peptides (ViraFEST assay). Peptide-pool expansion of antigen-specific T cells preceded TCR sequencing in ViraFEST. Sequencing was done on a sample of CD4+ T cells from blood, cultured in vitro. The TCR was taken from a human donor who had recovered from COVID-19. The J gene is TRBJ2-2, the V gene TRBV7-8, with D perhaps TRBD2 (5 bases). CDR3 residues: CASSYLAKNTGELFF. Written as DNA, the CDR3 is TGTGCCAGCAGCTACCTAGCCAAGAACACCGGGGAGCTGTTTTTT.